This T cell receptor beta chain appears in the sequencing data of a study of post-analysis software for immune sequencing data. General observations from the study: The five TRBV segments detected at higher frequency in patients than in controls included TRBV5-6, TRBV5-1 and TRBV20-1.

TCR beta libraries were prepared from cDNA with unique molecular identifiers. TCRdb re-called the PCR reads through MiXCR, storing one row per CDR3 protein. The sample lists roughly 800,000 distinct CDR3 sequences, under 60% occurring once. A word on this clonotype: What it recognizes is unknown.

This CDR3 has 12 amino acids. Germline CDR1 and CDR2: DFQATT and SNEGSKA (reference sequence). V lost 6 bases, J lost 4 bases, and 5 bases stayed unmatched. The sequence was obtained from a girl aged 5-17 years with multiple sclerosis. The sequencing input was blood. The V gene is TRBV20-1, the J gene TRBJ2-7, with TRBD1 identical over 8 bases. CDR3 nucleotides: TGCAGTGCCCCCAGGGGGCCGTACGAGCAGTACTTC. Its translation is CSAPRGPYEQYF.